Listed below are T cell receptor beta chains from one sample, sequenced in a study of cytomegalovirus exposure and HLA in healthy donors. TCRdb's table, derived via immunoSEQ multiplex PCR, lists solely in-frame clones and lacks some. There are under 250,000 clones in the sample; more than 75% occur only once, and 2.5% to 3% lies in the top ten. Sequenced material: PBMCs. The receptor source for this set is a young man in good health and CMV-seronegative. CDR3s include the opening cysteine and the closing phenylalanine or tryptophan. The order of the fields is D gene, J gene, V gene, clone size, CDR3 protein, CDR3 DNA. D genes are given only for firm matches. Clone size is shown for a subset of rows, as once, few, many or a class of expanded clone.

TRBD2 | TRBJ2-3 | TRBV7-3 | once | CASSDVSSTSGSGDTQYF | TGTGCCAGCAGCGATGTATCGTCGACTAGCGGGAGTGGAGATACGCAGTATTTT
NA | TRBJ2-1 | TRBV5-4 | once | CASSLVFGGEQFF | TGTGCCAGCAGCTTGGTTTTCGGGGGTGAGCAGTTCTTC
NA | TRBJ2-7 | TRBV2 | NA | CASSEQDYEQYF | TGTGCCAGCAGTGAACAGGACTACGAGCAGTACTTC
TRBD1 | TRBJ2-1 | TRBV7-7 | NA | CASSHPDRVGNEQFF | TGTGCTAGCAGCCACCCGGACAGGGTGGGAAATGAGCAGTTCTTC
NA | TRBJ2-7 | TRBV5-4 | NA | CASSSYSGTYEQYF | TGTGCCAGCAGCTCTTACAGTGGTACCTACGAGCAGTACTTC
TRBD1 | TRBJ1-5 | TRBV7-9 | few | CASSLTGNNQPQHF | TGTGCCAGCAGCTTGACAGGGAACAATCAGCCCCAGCATTTT
TRBD1 | TRBJ1-2 | TRBV29-1 | NA | CSVGQVAGYTF | TGCAGCGTGGGACAGGTGGCCGGCTACACCTTC
TRBD2 | TRBJ2-2 | TRBV4-1 | NA | CASSQDGQGLYTGELFF | TGCGCCAGCAGCCAAGACGGGCAGGGACTATACACCGGGGAGCTGTTTTTT
NA | TRBJ2-3 | TRBV27 | NA | CASSTPGALTDTQYF | TGTGCCAGCAGCACCCCGGGAGCACTCACAGATACGCAGTATTTT
NA | TRBJ2-2 | TRBV27 | NA | CASSSQGTGELFF | TGTGCCAGCAGTAGCCAGGGCACCGGGGAGCTGTTTTTT
NA | TRBJ2-5 | TRBV2 | NA | CASTTGHRETQYF | TGTGCCAGCACCACTGGGCACAGAGAGACCCAGTACTTC
TRBD1 | TRBJ1-2 | TRBV14 | NA | CASSQPGQGWNYGYTF | TGTGCCAGCAGCCAACCAGGACAGGGGTGGAACTATGGCTACACCTTC
NA | TRBJ2-1 | TRBV7-8 | NA | CASSFLDSYNEQFF | TGTGCCAGCAGCTTTCTAGACTCCTACAATGAGCAGTTCTTC
TRBD2 | TRBJ2-2 | TRBV5-1 | NA | CASSSGGTNTGELFF | TGCGCCAGCAGCTCGGGGGGGACGAACACCGGGGAGCTGTTTTTT
NA | TRBJ2-1 | TRBV5-6 | NA | CASSFRASYNEQFF | TGTGCCAGCAGCTTCAGGGCGTCCTACAATGAGCAGTTCTTC